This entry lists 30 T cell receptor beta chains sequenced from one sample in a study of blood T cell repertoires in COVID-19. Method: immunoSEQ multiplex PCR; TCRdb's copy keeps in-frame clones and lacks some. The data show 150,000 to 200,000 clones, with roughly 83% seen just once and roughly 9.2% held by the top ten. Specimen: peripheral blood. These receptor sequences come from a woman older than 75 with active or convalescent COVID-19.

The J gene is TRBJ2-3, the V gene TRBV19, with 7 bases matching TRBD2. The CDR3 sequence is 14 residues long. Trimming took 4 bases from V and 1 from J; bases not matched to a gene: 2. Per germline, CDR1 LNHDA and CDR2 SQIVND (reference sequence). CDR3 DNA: TGTGCCAGTAGTACTGCGGGGGGCACAGATACGCAGTATTTT. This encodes CASSTAGGTDTQYF.

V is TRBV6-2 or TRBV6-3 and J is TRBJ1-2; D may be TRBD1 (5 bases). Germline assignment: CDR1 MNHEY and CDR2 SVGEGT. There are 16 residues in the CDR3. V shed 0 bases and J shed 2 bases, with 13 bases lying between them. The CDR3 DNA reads TGTGCCAGCAGTTACTCGATAAGTTCAGGGAACTATGGCTACACCTTC. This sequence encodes CASSYSISSGNYGYTF.

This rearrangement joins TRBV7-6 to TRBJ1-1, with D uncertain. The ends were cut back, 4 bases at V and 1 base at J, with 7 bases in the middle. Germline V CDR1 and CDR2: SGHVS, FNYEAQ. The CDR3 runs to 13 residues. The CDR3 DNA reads TGTGCCAGCAGCTCACAACAGAACACTGAAGCTTTCTTT. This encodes CASSSQQNTEAFF.

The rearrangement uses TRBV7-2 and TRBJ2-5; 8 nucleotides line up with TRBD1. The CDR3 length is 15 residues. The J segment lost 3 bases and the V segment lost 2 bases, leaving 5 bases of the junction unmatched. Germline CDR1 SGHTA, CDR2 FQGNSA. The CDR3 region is CASSLWGQEKETQYF. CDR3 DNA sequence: TGTGCCAGCAGCTTATGGGGACAGGAGAAAGAGACCCAGTACTTC.

CDR3 DNA sequence: TGCGCCAGCAGCTTGGCGGGCAGCAGGGGTGAAGCTTTCTTT. Translating it yields CASSLAGSRGEAFF. This chain uses TRBV5-1 with TRBJ1-1, with D possibly being TRBD1 (6 bases). Per the germline V gene, CDR1 is SGHRS and CDR2 is YFSETQ. The CDR3 spans 14 residues. The germline V and J ends were trimmed by 0 bases and 7 bases, with 13 bases remaining between them.

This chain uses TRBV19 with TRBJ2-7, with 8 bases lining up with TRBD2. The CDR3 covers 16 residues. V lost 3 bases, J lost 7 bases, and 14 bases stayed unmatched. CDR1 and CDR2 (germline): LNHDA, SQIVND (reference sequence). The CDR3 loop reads CASSIGGSGGNQEQYF. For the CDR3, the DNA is TGTGCCAGTAGTATTGGAGGCAGCGGGGGAAATCAGGAGCAGTACTTC.

CDR3 loop: CASSGHMNTGELFF. The CDR3 DNA is TGCGCCAGCAGTGGGCATATGAACACCGGGGAGCTGTTTTTT. The chain uses TRBV10-1 and TRBJ2-2; no definite D call. In germline, CDR1 is WNHNN, CDR2 SYGVQD (reference sequence). Trimming pared 4 bases from V and 1 base from J, leaving 7 bases between. The CDR3 totals 14 residues.

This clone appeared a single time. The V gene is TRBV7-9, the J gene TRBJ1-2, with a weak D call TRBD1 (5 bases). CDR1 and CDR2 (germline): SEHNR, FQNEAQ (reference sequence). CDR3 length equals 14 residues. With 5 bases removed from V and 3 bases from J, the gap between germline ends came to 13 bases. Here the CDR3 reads CASSHFGGDYGYTF. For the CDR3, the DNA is TGTGCCAGCAGCCATTTCGGGGGTGACTATGGCTACACCTTC. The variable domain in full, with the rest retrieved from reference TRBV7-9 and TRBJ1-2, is DTGVSQNPRHKITKRGQNVTFRCDPISEHNRLYWYRQTLGQGPEFLTYFQNEAQLEKSRLLSDRFSAERPKGSFSTLEIQRTEQGDSAMYLCASSHFGGDYGYTFGSGTRLTVV.

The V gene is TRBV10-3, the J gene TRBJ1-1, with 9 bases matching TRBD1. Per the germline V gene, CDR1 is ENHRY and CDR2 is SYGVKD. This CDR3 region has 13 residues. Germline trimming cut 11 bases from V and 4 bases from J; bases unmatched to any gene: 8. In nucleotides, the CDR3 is TGTGCCGCAACAGGGGGCGCGACCACTGAAGCTTTCTTT. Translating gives CAATGGATTEAFF.

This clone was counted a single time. The CDR3 DNA is TGTGCCAGTAGGAGTAGCTTCGGCTCTGGAAACACCATATATTTT. Its translation: CASRSSFGSGNTIYF. The chain joins TRBV19 to TRBJ1-3; no clear D gene. Germline lookup yields CDR1 LNHDA and CDR2 SQIVND (reference sequence). This CDR3 is 15 amino acids long. The germline V and J ends were trimmed by 6 bases and 0 bases, with 12 bases remaining between them.

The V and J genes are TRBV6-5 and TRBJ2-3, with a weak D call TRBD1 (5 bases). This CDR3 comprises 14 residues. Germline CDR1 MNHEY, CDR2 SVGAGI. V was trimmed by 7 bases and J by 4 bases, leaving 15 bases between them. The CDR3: CASKLAGWADTQYF. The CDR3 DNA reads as TGTGCCAGCAAATTGGCAGGGTGGGCAGATACGCAGTATTTT.

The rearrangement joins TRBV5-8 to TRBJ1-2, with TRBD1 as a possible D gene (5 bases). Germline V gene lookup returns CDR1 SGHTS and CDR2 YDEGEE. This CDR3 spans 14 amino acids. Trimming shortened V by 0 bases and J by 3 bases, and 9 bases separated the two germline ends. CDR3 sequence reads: CASSLVLTDYGYTF. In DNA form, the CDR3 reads TGTGCCAGCAGCTTGGTATTGACAGACTATGGCTACACCTTC.

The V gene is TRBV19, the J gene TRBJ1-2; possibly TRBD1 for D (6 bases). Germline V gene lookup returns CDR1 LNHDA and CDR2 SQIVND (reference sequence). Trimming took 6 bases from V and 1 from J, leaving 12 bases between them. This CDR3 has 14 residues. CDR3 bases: TGTGCCAGTAGCCCACAGGGCGTTAACTATGGCTACACCTTC. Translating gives CASSPQGVNYGYTF.

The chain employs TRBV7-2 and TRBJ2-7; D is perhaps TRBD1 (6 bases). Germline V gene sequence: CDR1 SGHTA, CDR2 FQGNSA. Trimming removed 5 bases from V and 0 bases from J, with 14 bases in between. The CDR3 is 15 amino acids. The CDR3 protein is CASSRTGTNSYEQYF. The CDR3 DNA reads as TGTGCCAGCAGCCGCACCGGGACAAACTCCTACGAGCAGTACTTC.

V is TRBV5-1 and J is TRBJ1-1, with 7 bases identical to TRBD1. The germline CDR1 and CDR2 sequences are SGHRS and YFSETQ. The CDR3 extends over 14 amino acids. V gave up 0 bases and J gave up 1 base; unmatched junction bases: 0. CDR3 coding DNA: TGCGCCAGCAGCTTGGGGACAGGGAACACTGAAGCTTTCTTT. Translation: CASSLGTGNTEAFF.

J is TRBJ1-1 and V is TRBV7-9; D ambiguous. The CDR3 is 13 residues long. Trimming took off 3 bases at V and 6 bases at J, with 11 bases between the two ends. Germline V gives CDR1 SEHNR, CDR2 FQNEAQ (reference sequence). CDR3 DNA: TGTGCCAGCAGCTTCCGAGGTAATGCTGAAGCTTTCTTT. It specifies CASSFRGNAEAFF.

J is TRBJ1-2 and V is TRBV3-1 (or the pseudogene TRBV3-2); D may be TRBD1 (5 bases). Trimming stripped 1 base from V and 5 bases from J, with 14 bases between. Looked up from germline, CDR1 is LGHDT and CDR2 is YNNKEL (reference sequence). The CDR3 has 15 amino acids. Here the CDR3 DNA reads TGTGCCAGCAGCCAAGGGTCTGGACAATGGTATGGCTACACCTTC. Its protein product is CASSQGSGQWYGYTF.

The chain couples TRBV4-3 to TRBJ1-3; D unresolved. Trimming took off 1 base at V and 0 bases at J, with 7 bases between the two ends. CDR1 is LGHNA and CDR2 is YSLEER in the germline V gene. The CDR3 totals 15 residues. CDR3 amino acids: CASSQAHSSGNTIYF. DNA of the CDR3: TGCGCCAGCAGCCAAGCGCACTCCTCTGGAAACACCATATATTTT.

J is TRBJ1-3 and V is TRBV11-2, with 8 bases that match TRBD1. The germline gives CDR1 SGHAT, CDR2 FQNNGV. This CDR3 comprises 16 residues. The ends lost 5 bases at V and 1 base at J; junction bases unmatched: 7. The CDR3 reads CASSTAGQGSGNTIYF. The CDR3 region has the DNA TGTGCCAGCAGCACAGCCGGACAGGGATCTGGAAACACCATATATTTT. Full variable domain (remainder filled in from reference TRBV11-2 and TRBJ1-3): EAGVAQSPRYKIIEKRQSVAFWCNPISGHATLYWYQQILGQGPKLLIQFQNNGVVDDSQLPKDRFSAERLKGVDSTLKIQPAKLEDSAVYLCASSTAGQGSGNTIYFGEGSWLTVV.

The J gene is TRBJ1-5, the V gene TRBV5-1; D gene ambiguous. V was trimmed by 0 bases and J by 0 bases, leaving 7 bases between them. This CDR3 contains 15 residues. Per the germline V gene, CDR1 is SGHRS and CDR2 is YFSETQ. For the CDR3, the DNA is TGCGCCAGCAGCTTGGATGGCGGTAGCAATCAGCCCCAGCATTTT. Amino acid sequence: CASSLDGGSNQPQHF.

The CDR3 is CASTPYSSGTTEAFF. CDR3 nucleotide sequence: TGTGCCAGCACACCTTACTCCTCCGGGACAACTGAAGCTTTCTTT. The V and J genes are TRBV5-5 and TRBJ1-1, with a possible D match to TRBD1 (6 bases). The CDR3 contains 15 residues. Trimming pared 6 bases from V and 5 bases from J, leaving 20 bases between. Germline V lookup: CDR1 SGHKS, CDR2 YYEKEE (reference sequence).

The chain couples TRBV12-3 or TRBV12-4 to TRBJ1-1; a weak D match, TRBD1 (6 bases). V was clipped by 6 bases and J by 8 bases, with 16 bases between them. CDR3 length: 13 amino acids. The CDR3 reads CASSLTTGVEAFF. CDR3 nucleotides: TGTGCCAGCAGCCTTACGACAGGAGTAGAAGCTTTCTTT.

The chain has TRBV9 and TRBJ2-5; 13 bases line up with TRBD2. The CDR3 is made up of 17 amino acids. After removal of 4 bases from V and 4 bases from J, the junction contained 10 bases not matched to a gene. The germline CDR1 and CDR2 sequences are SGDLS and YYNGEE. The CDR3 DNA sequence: TGTGCCAGCAGCTTGGGACTAGCGGGGAAAGCCCCAGAGACCCAGTACTTC. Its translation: CASSLGLAGKAPETQYF.

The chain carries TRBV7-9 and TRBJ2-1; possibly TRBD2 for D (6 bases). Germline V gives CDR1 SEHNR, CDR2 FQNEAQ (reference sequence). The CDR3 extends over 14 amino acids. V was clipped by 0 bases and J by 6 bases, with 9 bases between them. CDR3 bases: TGTGCCAGCAGCTTAGCGGGACTGCTCAATGAGCAGTTCTTC. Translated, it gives CASSLAGLLNEQFF.

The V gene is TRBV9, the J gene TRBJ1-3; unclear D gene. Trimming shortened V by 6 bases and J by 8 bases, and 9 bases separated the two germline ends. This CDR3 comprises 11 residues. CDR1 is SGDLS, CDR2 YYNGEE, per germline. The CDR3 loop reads CASTDGDTIYF. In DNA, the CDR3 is TGTGCCAGCACCGACGGGGACACCATATATTTT.

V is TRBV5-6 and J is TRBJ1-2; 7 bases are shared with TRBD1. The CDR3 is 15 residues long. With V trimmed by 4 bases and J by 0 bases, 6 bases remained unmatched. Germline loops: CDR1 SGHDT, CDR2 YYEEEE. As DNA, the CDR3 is TGTGCCAGCAGCAGGGGACAGATAGCTAACTATGGCTACACCTTC. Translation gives CASSRGQIANYGYTF.

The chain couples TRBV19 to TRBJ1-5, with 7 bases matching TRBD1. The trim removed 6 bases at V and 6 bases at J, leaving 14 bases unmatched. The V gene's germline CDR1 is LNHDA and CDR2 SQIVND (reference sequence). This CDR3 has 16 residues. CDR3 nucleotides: TGTGCCAGTAGAACGACAGGGAGCGCCGGCGGTCAGCCCCAGCATTTT. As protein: CASRTTGSAGGQPQHF.

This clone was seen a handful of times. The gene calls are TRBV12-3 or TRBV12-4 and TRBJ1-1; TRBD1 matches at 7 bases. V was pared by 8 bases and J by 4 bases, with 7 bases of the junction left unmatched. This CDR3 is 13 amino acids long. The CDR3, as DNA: TGTGCCAGCTCGGACAGGCCGTCCACTGAAGCTTTCTTT. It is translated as CASSDRPSTEAFF.

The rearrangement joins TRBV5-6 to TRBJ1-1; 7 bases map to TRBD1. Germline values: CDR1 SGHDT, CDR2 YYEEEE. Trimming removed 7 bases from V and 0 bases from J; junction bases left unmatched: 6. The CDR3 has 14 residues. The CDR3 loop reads CASVGQELNTEAFF. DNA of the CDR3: TGTGCCAGCGTAGGACAGGAACTGAACACTGAAGCTTTCTTT.

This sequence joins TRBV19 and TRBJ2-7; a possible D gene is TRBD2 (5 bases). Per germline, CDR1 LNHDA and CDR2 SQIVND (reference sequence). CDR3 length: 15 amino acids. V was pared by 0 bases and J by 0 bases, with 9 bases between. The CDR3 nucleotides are TGTGCCAGTAGTATAGATCCGGGGTCCTCCTACGAGCAGTACTTC. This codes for CASSIDPGSSYEQYF.